One and the same sample provided the 5 T cell receptor beta chains below, sequenced in a study of T cells expressing NK-cell markers. One entry per CDR3 protein, without DNA, is what TCRdb gives after re-calling the 5' RACE reads. The table for this sample gives some 390,000 distinct CDR3 sequences. Specimen: blood T cells: a sorted CD56 or NKG2C T cell subset, CD4+ or CD8+ T cells, or bulk PBMC T cells (not recorded which). The receptor set was obtained from a woman between 50 and 59 years old in good health.

The chain couples TRBV6-5 to TRBJ2-3; absent DNA, TCRdb's TRBD2 call cannot be checked. The CDR3 loop spans 15 amino acids. Germline V lookup: CDR1 MNHEY, CDR2 SVGAGI. Here the CDR3 reads CASSQGPPGADTQYF.

V and J are TRBV7-7 and TRBJ2-1; TCRdb gives TRBD2 as the D gene, but with no DNA this cannot be confirmed. This CDR3 region has 17 residues. Germline V gene lookup returns CDR1 SSHAT and CDR2 FNYEAQ (reference sequence). Here the CDR3 reads CASSLKPGLAGANEQFF.

The rearrangement uses TRBV18 and TRBJ2-1; TCRdb's assignment of TRBD2 cannot be checked, as there is no DNA. The CDR3 has 13 amino acids. Per the germline V gene, CDR1 is KGHSH and CDR2 is LQKENI. CDR3 protein: CATRLAGDNEQFF.

This chain connects TRBV20-1 to TRBJ1-1; no DNA is available, so the TRBD1 call from TCRdb remains unchecked. CDR1 DFQATT and CDR2 SNEGSKA come from the germline V gene (reference sequence). The CDR3 length is 12 residues. The CDR3 loop reads CSARVGGVGAFF.

V gene TRBV11-2 combines with J gene TRBJ2-1; TCRdb calls TRBD2, which cannot be checked without DNA. Germline CDR1 is SGHAT and CDR2 is FQNNGV. The CDR3 runs to 14 residues. This chain's CDR3 is CASSRVGSYNEQFF.